This TCR beta chain was recorded in a study of blood T cell repertoires in COVID-19. Study information: COVID-19 samples, acute and convalescent, were from the United States, Italy and Spain.

This clone occurred once. Original processing notes: Amplified reference gene primers provided the basis for estimating nucleated cell counts. Sequencing used immunoSEQ multiplex PCR; TCRdb keeps in-frame clones, though not all of them. That table furnishes V, J and clone size, whereas the DNA furnished D and trimming. In the table there are around 200,000 clones, roughly 80% of which are singletons. Germline lookup yields CDR1 SGDLS and CDR2 YYNGEE. This CDR3 has 15 amino acids. V dropped 4 bases and J dropped 2; count of bases not matched to a gene: 6. The chain joins TRBV9 to TRBJ2-5; TRBD1 agrees at 9 bases. The receptor's source is a human donor with acute or convalescent COVID-19. The donor label of this sample is uncertain. The sequencing input was peripheral blood. The chain's CDR3 is CASSPGGTGQETQYF. CDR3 nucleotides: TGTGCCAGCAGCCCAGGCGGGACAGGGCAAGAGACCCAGTACTTC.